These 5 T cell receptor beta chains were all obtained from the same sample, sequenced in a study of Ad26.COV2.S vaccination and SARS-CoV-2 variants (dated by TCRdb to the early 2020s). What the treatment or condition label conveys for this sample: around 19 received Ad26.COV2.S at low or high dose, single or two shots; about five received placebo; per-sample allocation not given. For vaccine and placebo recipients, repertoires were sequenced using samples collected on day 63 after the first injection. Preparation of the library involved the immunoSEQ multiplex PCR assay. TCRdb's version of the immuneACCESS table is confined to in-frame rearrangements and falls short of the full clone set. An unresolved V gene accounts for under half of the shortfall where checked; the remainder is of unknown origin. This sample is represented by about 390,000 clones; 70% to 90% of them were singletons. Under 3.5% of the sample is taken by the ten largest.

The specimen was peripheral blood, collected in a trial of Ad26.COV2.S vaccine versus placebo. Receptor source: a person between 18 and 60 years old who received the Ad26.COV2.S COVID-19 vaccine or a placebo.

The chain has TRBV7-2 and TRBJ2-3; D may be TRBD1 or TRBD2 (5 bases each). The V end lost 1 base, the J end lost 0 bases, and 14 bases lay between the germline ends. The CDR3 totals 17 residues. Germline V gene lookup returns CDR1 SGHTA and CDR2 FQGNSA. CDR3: CASSLGPRGRSTDTQYF. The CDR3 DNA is TGTGCCAGCAGCTTAGGCCCCCGGGGCAGGAGCACAGATACGCAGTATTTT.

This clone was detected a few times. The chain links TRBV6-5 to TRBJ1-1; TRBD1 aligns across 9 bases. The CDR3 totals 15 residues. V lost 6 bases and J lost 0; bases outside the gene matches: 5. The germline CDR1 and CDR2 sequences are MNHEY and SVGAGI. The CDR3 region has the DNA TGTGCCAGCAGACTCGACAGGGGGGTGAACACTGAAGCTTTCTTT. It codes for CASRLDRGVNTEAFF.

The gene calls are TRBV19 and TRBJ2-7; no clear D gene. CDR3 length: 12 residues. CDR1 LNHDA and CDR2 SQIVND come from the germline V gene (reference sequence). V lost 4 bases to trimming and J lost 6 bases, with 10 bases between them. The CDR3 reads CASSKGPGEQYF. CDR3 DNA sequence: TGTGCCAGTAGTAAGGGCCCGGGCGAGCAGTACTTC.

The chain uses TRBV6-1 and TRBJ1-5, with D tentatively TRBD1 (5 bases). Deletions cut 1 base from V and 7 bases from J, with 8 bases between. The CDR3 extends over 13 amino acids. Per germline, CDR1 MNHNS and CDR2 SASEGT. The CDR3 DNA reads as TGTGCCAGCAGTGAAGTGCGGGACCAGCCCCAGCATTTT. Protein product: CASSEVRDQPQHF.

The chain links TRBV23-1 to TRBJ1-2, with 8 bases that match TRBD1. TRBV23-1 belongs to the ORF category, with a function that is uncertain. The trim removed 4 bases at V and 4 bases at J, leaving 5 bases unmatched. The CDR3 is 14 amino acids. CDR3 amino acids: CASSPRQGSYGYTF. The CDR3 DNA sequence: TGCGCCAGCAGTCCACGACAGGGGTCCTATGGCTACACCTTC.